The 24 T cell receptor beta chains reported below all come from one sample, sequenced in a study of cytomegalovirus exposure and HLA in healthy donors. PCR involved 60 Vbeta and 13 Jbeta primers. Profiling relied on immunoSEQ multiplex PCR, and the TCRdb table lists in-frame clones only, not all of them. The data hold 170,000 or so clones, with around 78% observed a single time. Sequenced sample: PBMCs. These receptors all come from a woman aged 40 to 49 in good health and CMV-seronegative.

CDR3 residues: CSALDSHGYTF. The CDR3 DNA reads TGCAGTGCCTTGGACAGCCATGGCTACACCTTC. The rearrangement uses TRBV20-1 and TRBJ1-2; D possibly corresponds to TRBD1 (6 bases). Germline assignment: CDR1 DFQATT and CDR2 SNEGSKA (reference sequence). Deletions cut 6 bases from V and 6 bases from J, with 11 bases between. CDR3 size: 11 residues.

This clone was found once. V gene TRBV6-1 combines with J gene TRBJ2-7, with a weak D call TRBD2 (6 bases). This CDR3 region has 14 residues. Germline CDR1 and CDR2: MNHNS and SASEGT. Trimming stripped 4 bases from V and 0 bases from J, with 10 bases between. The CDR3 DNA reads TGTGCCAGCAGTGTAGATAGCGGCTCCTACGAGCAGTACTTC. This codes for CASSVDSGSYEQYF.

CDR3 coding DNA: TGTGCCAGCAGTGGAGGAGGACTTAGGACAGATACGCAGTATTTT. Translating it yields CASSGGGLRTDTQYF. This chain connects TRBV28 to TRBJ2-3; D is possibly TRBD2 (5 bases). The CDR3 length is 15 residues. Trimming removed 5 bases at V and 3 bases at J, with 15 bases between. Germline V gives CDR1 MDHEN, CDR2 SYDVKM.

This clone was detected only a few times. The V and J genes are TRBV18 and TRBJ1-4; 10 nucleotides line up with TRBD1. Trimming cost V 4 bases and J 3 bases; bases outside gene matches: 8. From germline, CDR1 is KGHSH and CDR2 LQKENI. The CDR3 is 17 amino acids. CDR3 nucleotide sequence: TGTGCCAGCTCACAAACGACAGGGGGCCTTGCTAATGAAAAACTGTTTTTT. Its protein product is CASSQTTGGLANEKLFF.

This clone was seen just once. CDR3 sequence: CASSPLGQGGNQPQHF. Here the CDR3 DNA reads TGCGCCAGCAGCCCGTTAGGACAGGGCGGGAATCAGCCCCAGCATTTT. V usage is TRBV5-1 and J usage is TRBJ1-5; 8 bases are a match to TRBD1. Germline CDR1 reads SGHRS; CDR2 reads YFSETQ. The CDR3 extends over 16 amino acids. Trimming cost V 4 bases and J 4 bases; bases outside gene matches: 10.

This clone was observed a few times. The rearrangement uses TRBV27 and TRBJ1-6, with 7 bases that match TRBD1. Looked up from germline, CDR1 is MNHEY and CDR2 is SMNVEV (reference sequence). The trim removed 9 bases at V and 8 bases at J, leaving 1 base unmatched. The length of the CDR3 is 11 residues. The CDR3 spells CASTGDSPLHF. CDR3 nucleotide sequence: TGTGCCAGTACAGGGGATTCACCCCTCCACTTT.

V and J are TRBV18 and TRBJ1-1; D is unresolved. The V gene's germline CDR1 is KGHSH and CDR2 LQKENI. The ends were cut back, 2 bases at V and 1 base at J, with 8 bases in the middle. There are 14 residues in the CDR3. CDR3 loop: CASSPVGGNTEAFF. The CDR3 region has the DNA TGTGCCAGCTCACCAGTCGGCGGGAACACTGAAGCTTTCTTT.

This clone has more than one count but fewer than ten. This chain connects TRBV18 to TRBJ1-6; D is possibly TRBD1 (5 bases). CDR3 length: 14 residues. Trimming pared 1 base from V and 10 bases from J, leaving 11 bases between. Germline V gene lookup returns CDR1 KGHSH and CDR2 LQKENI. The CDR3 protein is CASSPRQGYSPLHF. The DNA for the CDR3 is TGTGCCAGCTCACCACGGCAGGGATACTCACCCCTCCACTTT.

This clone was picked up one time. This chain connects TRBV9 to TRBJ2-7, with 10 bases lining up with TRBD2. The germline V gene encodes CDR1 SGDLS and CDR2 YYNGEE. This CDR3 has 16 amino acids. Unmatched junction bases numbered 5, after V lost 0 bases and J lost 2 bases. The CDR3 loop is CASSVGLAGDAYEQYF. The CDR3 DNA sequence: TGTGCCAGCAGCGTAGGCCTAGCGGGGGACGCCTACGAGCAGTACTTC. The full variable domain, completed using reference TRBV9 and TRBJ2-7, is DSGVTQTPKHLITATGQRVTLRCSPRSGDLSVYWYQQSLDQGLQFLIQYYNGEERAKGNILERFSAQQFPDLHSELNLSSLELGDSALYFCASSVGLAGDAYEQYFGPGTRLTVT.

This chain links TRBV11-2 with TRBJ1-1; possibly TRBD1 for D (6 bases). V was clipped by 1 base and J by 6 bases, with 15 bases between them. Germline V lookup: CDR1 SGHAT, CDR2 FQNNGV. This CDR3 has 15 residues. In DNA form, the CDR3 reads TGTGCCAGCAGCTTAGCGGGGGCGGGGGGCTCTGAAGCTTTCTTT. It codes for CASSLAGAGGSEAFF.

The chain combines TRBV9 with TRBJ2-3, with D uncertain. Germline-derived CDR1 and CDR2 are SGDLS and YYNGEE. CDR3 length: 12 amino acids. V lost 5 bases to trimming and J lost 4 bases, with 8 bases between them. The CDR3 DNA reads TGTGCCAGCAGACAATTTGCAGATACGCAGTATTTT. Translating gives CASRQFADTQYF.

The V call is TRBV2, the J call TRBJ1-3, with D perhaps TRBD1 (6 bases). Trimming took 3 bases from V and 1 from J, leaving 13 bases between them. Germline CDR1 and CDR2: SNHLY and FYNNEI. The CDR3 is made up of 16 amino acids. CDR3 DNA: TGTGCCAGCAGTGAGCTGGGGGGGGCATCTGGAAACACCATATATTTT. This translates into CASSELGGASGNTIYF.

The rearrangement links TRBV5-1 to TRBJ1-4; D possibly corresponds to TRBD1 (6 bases). Trimming removed 2 bases from V and 3 bases from J, with 8 bases in between. The CDR3 sequence is 14 residues long. CDR1 and CDR2 (germline): SGHRS, YFSETQ. CDR3 in amino acids: CASSFGGPNEKLFF. CDR3 in DNA: TGCGCCAGCAGCTTCGGGGGGCCTAATGAAAAACTGTTTTTT.

V is TRBV5-5 and J is TRBJ1-2; D perhaps matches TRBD1 (5 bases). The germline V gene has CDR1 SGHKS and CDR2 YYEKEE (reference sequence). The CDR3 covers 12 residues. The V and J ends lost 2 bases and 10 bases respectively, with 12 bases between them. In DNA form, the CDR3 reads TGTGCCAGCAGCTTTAATTGGGGGGACTACACCTTC. It translates to CASSFNWGDYTF.

The chain uses TRBV28 and TRBJ1-6, with 8 nucleotides matching TRBD1. Germline V lookup: CDR1 MDHEN, CDR2 SYDVKM. Trimming removed 6 bases from V and 5 bases from J; junction bases left unmatched: 6. The CDR3 is 15 amino acids. The CDR3 sequence: CASRNRDRNNSPLHF. In nucleotides, the CDR3 is TGTGCCAGCAGAAACCGGGACAGGAATAATTCACCCCTCCACTTT.

The gene calls are TRBV6-1 and TRBJ2-5; TRBD2 might be the D (7 bases). The better agreement between TRBJ2-7 and the DNA end casts doubt on the J call. In germline, CDR1 is MNHNS, CDR2 SASEGT. CDR3 length: 14 residues. CDR3 bases: TGTGCCAGCAGTGAGGGGGGGCAGTTTTACGAGCAGTACTTC. Its protein product is CASSEGGQFYEQYF.

This chain joins TRBV7-9 and TRBJ1-4; no firm D call. The ends were cut back, 4 bases at V and 3 bases at J, with 9 bases in the middle. This CDR3 is built from 14 residues. Germline V gives CDR1 SEHNR, CDR2 FQNEAQ (reference sequence). The DNA for the CDR3 is TGTGCCAGCAGCTCGGGAGCGGCTAATGAAAAACTGTTTTTT. Its protein product is CASSSGAANEKLFF.

The rearrangement uses TRBV6-5 and TRBJ1-1; the D is unclear. V lost 1 base and J 0 bases, leaving 9 bases between the germline ends. This CDR3 region has 15 residues. Germline CDR1 is MNHEY and CDR2 is SVGAGI. The CDR3 protein is CASSYFSTMNTEAFF. CDR3 in DNA: TGTGCCAGCAGTTACTTTAGCACTATGAACACTGAAGCTTTCTTT.

This clone appeared a few times. The chain employs TRBV5-1 and TRBJ1-2; possible D gene TRBD1, 5 bases. V lost 5 bases, J lost 7 bases, and 15 bases lay in between. The CDR3 contains 13 residues. CDR1 SGHRS and CDR2 YFSETQ come from the germline V gene. Written as DNA, the CDR3 is TGCGCCAGCAGGGAGCAGGGTAGCGGTGGCTACACCTTC. Protein sequence: CASREQGSGGYTF.

V is TRBV5-1 and J is TRBJ1-4; no firm D call. Trimming left V 0 bases short and J 8 bases short, with 11 bases between. CDR1 and CDR2 from the germline V gene are SGHRS and YFSETQ. This CDR3 spans 14 amino acids. DNA of the CDR3: TGCGCCAGCAGCTTGGTGGAGGGAAGGGAAAAACTGTTTTTT. It specifies CASSLVEGREKLFF.

This chain connects TRBV2 to TRBJ1-1; D perhaps matches TRBD1 (5 bases). The V and J ends lost 7 bases and 1 base respectively, with 13 bases between them. CDR1 is SNHLY and CDR2 is FYNNEI in the germline V gene. This CDR3 has 14 residues. CDR3 sequence: CASKQAPWNTEAFF. The CDR3 coding sequence is TGTGCCAGCAAACAGGCTCCCTGGAACACTGAAGCTTTCTTT.

The chain is built from TRBV6-1 and TRBJ1-1; D gene ambiguous. The CDR3 length is 15 residues. V gave up 6 bases and J gave up 0 bases, with 14 bases separating them. Germline V gene lookup returns CDR1 MNHNS and CDR2 SASEGT. CDR3 bases: TGTGCCAGCAGCCTTGCTCGACGGGTGAACACTGAAGCTTTCTTT. Translating gives CASSLARRVNTEAFF.

The genes are TRBV9 and TRBJ1-2; D might be TRBD1 (6 bases). CDR3 length: 15 amino acids. V gave up 7 bases and J gave up 0 bases, with 16 bases separating them. Germline CDR1 SGDLS, CDR2 YYNGEE. DNA for the CDR3: TGTGCCAGCGGAAGGGGGGGGACGACTAACTATGGCTACACCTTC. Amino acids: CASGRGGTTNYGYTF.

The gene calls are TRBV19 and TRBJ1-5; TRBD1 matches 7 bases. CDR1 and CDR2 from the germline V gene are LNHDA and SQIVND (reference sequence). The CDR3 totals 13 residues. Losses at the gene ends were 9 bases for V and 3 bases for J; bases not matched to a gene: 5. The CDR3 sequence: CASQTGNNQPQHF. The CDR3 region has the DNA TGTGCCAGCCAGACAGGGAACAATCAGCCCCAGCATTTT.